Here is one T cell receptor (beta chain) with its context. Stable hyperthyroidism meant no ophthalmopathy within 18 months of follow-up. This sample is part of a study of Graves' ophthalmopathy and Graves' hyperthyroidism. Germline V gives CDR1 GTSNPN, CDR2 SVGIG (reference sequence). The CDR3 totals 13 residues. V was shortened by 5 bases and J by 7 bases, with 17 bases between the two germline ends. Investigators amplified TCR beta CDR3 regions from RNA transcripts. First-round RT-PCR relied on HTBI primers, and a second-round multiplex PCR came next. A single record per CDR3 protein comes from TCRdb applying MiXCR to the multiplex PCR reads. The table has 350,000 to 450,000 distinct CDR3 sequences, around a fifth seen once.

The TCR originated in a young woman with stable Graves' hyperthyroidism. The sequencing sample was made of peripheral blood. The chain is built from TRBV30 and TRBJ1-2; D gene ambiguous. CDR3 DNA: TGTGCCTGGTCCCCGCAGGCGAGTGCTGGCTACACCTTC. This sequence encodes CAWSPQASAGYTF.